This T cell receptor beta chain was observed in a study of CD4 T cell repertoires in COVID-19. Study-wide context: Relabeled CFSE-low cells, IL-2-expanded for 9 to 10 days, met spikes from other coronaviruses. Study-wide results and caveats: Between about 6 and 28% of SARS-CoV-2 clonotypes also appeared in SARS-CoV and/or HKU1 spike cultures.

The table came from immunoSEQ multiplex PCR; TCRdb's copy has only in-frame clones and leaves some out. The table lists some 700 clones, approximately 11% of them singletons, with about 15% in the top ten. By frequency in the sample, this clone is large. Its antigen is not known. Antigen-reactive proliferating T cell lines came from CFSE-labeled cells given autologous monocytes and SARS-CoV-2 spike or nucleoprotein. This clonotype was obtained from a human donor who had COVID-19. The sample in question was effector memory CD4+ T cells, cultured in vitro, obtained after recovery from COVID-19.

CDR3 sequence: CASSLDGTGRWATDTQYF. In nucleotides, the CDR3 is TGTGCCAGCAGCTTAGACGGGACCGGACGTTGGGCCACAGATACGCAGTATTTT. The J gene is TRBJ2-3, the V gene TRBV7-9; D is perhaps TRBD1 or TRBD2 (5 bases each). Trimming took off 1 base at V and 2 bases at J, with 19 bases between the two ends. The CDR3 has 18 amino acids. Per the germline V gene, CDR1 is SEHNR and CDR2 is FQNEAQ (reference sequence).